This entry is about one TCR beta chain. This receptor's antigen is unknown. The sample holds no much larger clone one base away, and base qualities are not on file. RNA was extracted using the RNeasy kit, and roughly 0.45 to 1 microgram was reverse transcribed with random hexamers. The immunoSEQ multiplex PCR assay, which covers 54 Vbeta and 13 Jbeta segments, was used to amplify TCR beta CDR3 regions. PCR amplification bias was corrected by using a synthetic template baseline for primer optimization and computational correction. Per the source publication's procedure: Reads were assigned to V, D and J genes according to IMGT and analyzed in immunoSEQ Analyzer, with only productive sequences retained. Clonality was calculated as one minus the Shannon entropy normalized by log2 of the number of productive unique sequences. For each patient and control, public and private clones were evaluated within the 100 most prevalent clones. Clones were defined as Susac-specific if absent from the healthy and MS cohorts, from under 1,200 published viral clones and from other ImmuneACCESS disease sequences. TCRdb trimmed the raw reads at Q25, called clones with MiXCR and kept productive beta chains. Every distinct CDR3 protein forms one entry, paired with its most common genes and DNA. Here the V and J calls rest on TCRdb's processing, not on the authors' analysis. This sample gives around 130,000 distinct CDR3 sequences in total; 80% to 85% of them show up just once. In total, the top ten clones hold 0.5% to 0.65% of the sample.

These data are taken from a study of CD8 T cells in Susac syndrome (dated by TCRdb to about 2019). As for the study more broadly: Repertoire sequencing was used to test whether CD8+ T cell activation and differentiation in Susac syndrome was antigen driven. The clonality of the CD8+ T cell repertoire was compared across about a dozen healthy donors, around 14 Susac syndrome patients and around 16 multiple sclerosis patients. General findings and caveats noted by the study authors: The number of individuals in the TCR sequencing and HLA analysis was acknowledged as relatively small.

V lost 7 bases and J lost 7 bases; the stretch between them is 13 bases long. CDR1 is given as SEHNR and CDR2 as FQNEAQ, both from the germline V gene (reference sequence). The CDR3 covers 13 residues, taking in both the cysteine and the phenylalanine. Kept here is only the CDR3 DNA, which spans 39 bases and is read in frame from base 1. Peripheral blood CD8+ and CD4+ T cells from healthy donors, Susac syndrome patients and multiple sclerosis patients were profiled using high-throughput TCR beta sequencing. Multiple sclerosis controls were treatment-naive patients with stable or active relapsing-remitting disease fulfilling revised McDonald criteria. Bulk CD8+ and CD4+ T cells were purified by magnetic negative isolation, whereas CD8+ TEMRA cells were enriched by FACS. Blood was collected in EDTA tubes and processed within 24 hours, with PBMCs isolated through density gradient centrifugation. PBMCs destined for TCR sequencing were cryopreserved in liquid nitrogen and later thawed in a 37 °C water bath. The sorted or isolated CD4+, CD8+ and CD8+ TEMRA cells reached a purity of at least 90%.

Recombination joined TRBV7-9 with TRBJ1-4, with the D gene uncertain. The source is a human donor with multiple sclerosis. What was sequenced was CD8+ T cells from PBMCs. The bases are TGTGCCAGCACCACTACGGGAGGTGAAAAACTGTTTTTT. This encodes CASTTTGGEKLFF.